Listed below are T cell receptor beta chains from one sample, sequenced in a study of cytomegalovirus exposure and HLA in healthy donors. The repertoire was sequenced with immunoSEQ multiplex PCR; TCRdb's copy has only in-frame clones and lacks some. The repertoire holds over 150,000 clones, with 60% to 80% as singletons. The sequenced material came from PBMCs. These receptors all come from a woman between 40 and 50 years old in good health and CMV-seropositive. Both conserved end residues are part of each CDR3. D genes are given only for firm matches.

D gene | J gene | V gene | CDR3 protein
NA | TRBJ2-5 | TRBV6-4 | CASNAVQETQYF
TRBD1 | TRBJ1-4 | TRBV7-2 | CASSFYRGLGEKLFF
NA | TRBJ2-3 | TRBV20-1 | CSAGELNTQYF
NA | TRBJ2-1 | TRBV28 | CASSLFSEQFF
TRBD2 | TRBJ2-7 | TRBV10-3 | CAISESLAGGQEQYF
TRBD1 | TRBJ2-6 | TRBV10-3 | CAISGERTGAGANVLTF
NA | TRBJ2-7 | TRBV10-1 | CASSGDSAYEQYF
TRBD2 | TRBJ2-3 | TRBV5-6 | CASKREESTDTQYF
TRBD1 | TRBJ2-1 | TRBV11-3 | CASSLEGQEYNEQFF
NA | TRBJ1-1 | TRBV9 | CASSPPDTEAFF
TRBD1 | TRBJ1-1 | TRBV5-5 | CASSQQGSYTEAFF
TRBD1 | TRBJ1-4 | TRBV29-1 | CSVAGTGMEKLFF
TRBD1 | TRBJ1-1 | TRBV18 | CASSPSEGGWTNTEAFF
NA | TRBJ2-2 | TRBV6-5 | CASSYSGGRLSGELFF
TRBD2 | TRBJ2-2 | TRBV9 | CASSPSGGSGELFF
NA | TRBJ2-7 | TRBV6-1 | CASSEGSSYEQYF
TRBD1 | TRBJ2-4 | TRBV29-1 | CSVEDRVLIGAKNIQYF
NA | TRBJ2-7 | TRBV6-1 | CASSGQYEQYF
NA | TRBJ1-6 | TRBV30 | CAWSPQTGVYNSPLHF
TRBD1 | TRBJ1-1 | TRBV6-6 | CASSYSGTGNTEAFF
NA | TRBJ1-5 | TRBV7-8 | CASTTGRDQPQHF
NA | TRBJ1-4 | TRBV29-1 | CSVVSGVAGAGEKLFF
TRBD1 | TRBJ1-5 | TRBV6-5 | CASSVTGGMDQPQHF
NA | TRBJ1-5 | TRBV12-5 | CASAFSNQPQHF
NA | TRBJ2-6 | TRBV4-3 | CASSRNGANVLTF
TRBD1 | TRBJ2-7 | TRBV19 | CASSMGQGSEQYF
NA | NA | TRBV7-9 | CASSWSNYEQYF
NA | TRBJ2-7 | TRBV7-2 | CASSLGGTKYEQYF
TRBD2 | TRBJ2-1 | TRBV30 | CAWSSLAGSYNEQFF
TRBD1 | TRBJ1-5 | TRBV6-6 | CASSYPQGEANQPQHF
TRBD2 | TRBJ2-7 | TRBV7-2 | CASSLEAGGPYEQYF
TRBD1 | TRBJ1-5 | TRBV6-5 | CASRRQGYNQPQHF
NA | TRBJ1-1 | TRBV28 | CASRRRAAYTEAFF
TRBD2 | TRBJ2-3 | TRBV7-2 | CASSSLAGGRRTDTQYF
TRBD2 | TRBJ2-3 | TRBV5-1 | CASSWGSGGRYSTDTQYF
NA | TRBJ1-5 | TRBV18 | CASSPSDSFSNQPQHF
NA | TRBJ1-4 | TRBV4-2 | CASGPPGANEKLFF
NA | TRBJ2-2 | TRBV6-1 | CASSELVQGELFF
TRBD2 | TRBJ2-3 | TRBV4-2 | CASSQETPRGYTDTQYF
TRBD1 | TRBJ2-7 | TRBV19 | CASSIGQGQRYEQYF
TRBD1 | TRBJ1-4 | TRBV19 | CASGQGAFNEKLFF
TRBD1 | TRBJ1-2 | TRBV5-1 | CASSSGTGGAGYTF
NA | TRBJ1-6 | TRBV19 | CASSMGAISPLHF
TRBD2 | TRBJ2-1 | TRBV19 | CASSTSSGRLNEQFF
NA | TRBJ2-2 | TRBV6-1 | CASRKTVTGELFF
TRBD1 | TRBJ1-4 | TRBV19 | CASSLNRGGLNEKLFF
NA | TRBJ1-4 | TRBV6-5 | CASSDREKLFF
NA | TRBJ2-1 | TRBV30 | CAWRGGPRGYEQFF
TRBD2 | TRBJ2-6 | TRBV7-2 | CASSASGTYSGANVLTF
NA | TRBJ1-2 | TRBV11-3 | CASSFGHRDVGYGYTF
TRBD1 | TRBJ2-1 | TRBV5-4 | CASSSDPGTGGNEQFF
TRBD1 | TRBJ2-7 | TRBV6-5 | CASRGQVEQYF
NA | TRBJ2-7 | TRBV6-1 | CASCRTRGSYEQYF
NA | TRBJ1-4 | TRBV28 | CASSLGGEAELFF
TRBD1 | TRBJ2-5 | TRBV7-6 | CASSSGQELETQYF
TRBD2 | TRBJ2-1 | TRBV7-2 | CASSSRTSNEQFF
TRBD1 | TRBJ2-1 | TRBV19 | CASSMLQGWNEQFF